What follows are 20 T cell receptor beta chains derived from one specimen sequenced in a study of control samples from healthy donors and cancer patients. TCRdb's table, derived via immunoSEQ multiplex PCR, lists solely in-frame clones and lacks some. The profile shows fewer than 95,000 clones, about nine tenths of them singletons. Sequences were obtained from blood. Source of these receptors: a man aged 30 to 45 in good health.

The chain uses TRBV4-1 and TRBJ1-5; D is possibly TRBD1 (6 bases). V lost 1 base, J lost 0 bases, and 7 bases lay in between. This CDR3 contains 15 residues. Germline V gene data show CDR1 as MGHRA and CDR2 as YSYEKL. The CDR3: CASSQGTASNQPQHF. In nucleotides, the CDR3 is TGCGCCAGCAGCCAAGGGACAGCTAGCAATCAGCCCCAGCATTTT.

The chain employs TRBV19 and TRBJ2-6, with a weak D call TRBD1 (7 bases). This CDR3 has 16 residues. Germline V gene sequence: CDR1 LNHDA, CDR2 SQIVND (reference sequence). Trimming removed 3 bases at V and 2 bases at J, with 11 bases between. This CDR3 reads CASSIQGGPGANVLTF. CDR3 bases: TGTGCCAGTAGTATTCAGGGGGGTCCTGGGGCCAACGTCCTGACTTTC.

V usage is TRBV15 and J usage is TRBJ1-3, with D uncertain. The V gene's germline CDR1 is LNHNV and CDR2 YYDKDF (reference sequence). The CDR3 runs to 15 residues. Trimming took off 3 bases at V and 0 bases at J, with 9 bases between the two ends. CDR3 DNA sequence: TGTGCCACCAGCAGGGAGCTTGACTCTGGAAACACCATATATTTT. Encoded protein: CATSRELDSGNTIYF.

This clone was seen only once. This chain uses TRBV5-5 with TRBJ1-2, with D maybe TRBD1 (5 bases). Germline CDR1 reads SGHKS; CDR2 reads YYEKEE (reference sequence). Trimming pared 1 base from V and 0 bases from J, leaving 10 bases between. This CDR3 is 15 amino acids long. The CDR3 reads CASSLHGAANYGYTF. Written as DNA, the CDR3 is TGTGCCAGCAGCTTGCACGGGGCAGCTAACTATGGCTACACCTTC.

In the case of this clone: Other nucleotide sequences from this sample produce the same CDR3. The DNA for the CDR3 is TGTGCCAGCAGCTTTAGTGCCCAAGAGACCCAGTACTTC. This gives the protein CASSFSAQETQYF. The rearrangement joins TRBV7-2 to TRBJ2-5; D is undetermined. V was trimmed by 3 bases and J by 1 base, leaving 6 bases between them. CDR1 is SGHTA, CDR2 FQGNSA, per germline. CDR3 length equals 13 residues.

The rearrangement links TRBV21-1 to TRBJ1-1. TRBV21-1 represents a pseudogene. The CDR3 sequence is 17 residues long. The CDR3 DNA follows: TGTGCCAGCAGCTCCAAAAGGGGAGACAGCAAGCCTATGTGCGCTTTCTTT. Protein sequence: CASSSKRGDSKPMCAFF.

This chain joins TRBV21-1 and TRBJ1-1; the D call TRBD1 from the table was never checked on the DNA. TRBV21-1 is a documented pseudogene. The CDR3 runs to 14 residues. CDR3 region: CASSNDRGRTEAFF. DNA for the CDR3: TGTGCCAGCAGCAATGACAGGGGGCGGACTGAAGCTTTCTTT.

Only one count was recorded for this clone. The V gene is TRBV10-2, the J gene TRBJ2-5, with D possibly TRBD1 on 5 matching bases. The germline V and J ends were trimmed by 6 bases and 5 bases, with 13 bases remaining between them. The germline V gene encodes CDR1 WSHSY and CDR2 SAAADI. This CDR3 has 13 amino acids. The CDR3 sequence: CASRDRRPETQYF. As DNA, the CDR3 is TGCGCCAGCAGAGACAGACGGCCGGAGACCCAGTACTTC.

V and J are TRBV7-7 and TRBJ1-4; D gene ambiguous. In germline, CDR1 is SSHAT, CDR2 FNYEAQ (reference sequence). The ends were cut back, 1 base at V and 2 bases at J, with 8 bases in the middle. This CDR3 is built from 15 residues. CDR3 in amino acids: CASSLGTGTNEKLFF. The CDR3 region has the DNA TGTGCCAGCAGCTTAGGAACCGGTACTAATGAAAAACTGTTTTTT.

The rearrangement links TRBV20-1 to TRBJ2-3; 11 bases align to TRBD2. The CDR3 runs 11 residues. After removal of 6 bases from V and 10 bases from J, the junction contained 3 bases not matched to a gene. Germline V CDR1 and CDR2: DFQATT, SNEGSKA (reference sequence). The CDR3 region has the DNA TGCAGTGCGGGACTAGCGGAGGCGCAGTATTTT. Its translation is CSAGLAEAQYF.

This chain joins TRBV18 and TRBJ1-3; 12 bases agree with TRBD1. Germline values: CDR1 KGHSH, CDR2 LQKENI. V was clipped by 6 bases and J by 2 bases; unmatched bases: 5. This CDR3 comprises 16 residues. CDR3 amino acids: CASSAGTGGTGNTIYF. CDR3 sequence (DNA): TGTGCCAGCTCTGCCGGGACAGGGGGCACTGGAAACACCATATATTTT.

The chain employs TRBV24-1 and TRBJ2-7; unclear D gene. Germline-derived CDR1 and CDR2 are KGHDR and SFDVKD. CDR3 size: 11 residues. V shed 5 bases and J shed 3 bases, with 4 bases lying between them. The CDR3 DNA follows: TGTGCCACCAGTGGCGGCTACGAGCAGTACTTC. Translated: CATSGGYEQYF.

This chain links TRBV3-1 (or the pseudogene TRBV3-2) with TRBJ1-4, with 9 nucleotides matching TRBD1. The V and J ends lost 1 base and 8 bases, in that order; junction bases with no gene match: 14. The CDR3 is 18 amino acids. Germline values: CDR1 LGHDT, CDR2 YNNKEL (reference sequence). For the CDR3, the DNA is TGTGCCAGCAGCCAAGTTTTAAGGGTGGACAGGGGCAGAGAAAAACTGTTTTTT. Translation gives CASSQVLRVDRGREKLFF.

The J gene is TRBJ2-6, the V gene TRBV19; 9 nucleotides align to TRBD1. The CDR3 has 17 residues. With 4 bases clipped from V and 1 base from J, the junction kept 5 bases outside the gene matches. Germline V CDR1 and CDR2: LNHDA, SQIVND (reference sequence). The CDR3 sequence: CASSRDRVVSGANVLTF. The CDR3 DNA follows: TGTGCCAGTAGTAGGGACAGGGTAGTATCTGGGGCCAACGTCCTGACTTTC.

This clone showed up just a few times. The rearrangement joins TRBV30 to TRBJ1-6; tentatively, D is TRBD1 (5 bases). CDR3 size: 11 residues. V lost 4 bases, J lost 16 bases, and 14 bases lay in between. The germline V gene encodes CDR1 GTSNPN and CDR2 SVGIG (reference sequence). In DNA, the CDR3 is TGTGCCTGGAAAATCGTGGGGCAACTCCACTTT. Translating it yields CAWKIVGQLHF. Looking up the rest from reference TRBV30 and TRBJ1-6 gives the full variable domain: SQTIHQWPATLVQPVGSPLSLECTVEGTSNPNLYWYRQAAGRGLQLLFYSVGIGQISSEVPQNLSASRPQDRQFILSSKKLLLSDSGFYLCAWKIVGQLHFGNGTRLTVT.

This clone has a single count. The J gene is TRBJ2-7, the V gene TRBV6-1; D might be TRBD1 (6 bases). The CDR3 is made up of 15 amino acids. V was trimmed by 2 bases and J by 1 base, leaving 12 bases between them. CDR1 is MNHNS, CDR2 SASEGT, per germline. In DNA, the CDR3 is TGTGCCAGCAGTGAATACAGGGCGCTTTCCTACGAGCAGTACTTC. This sequence encodes CASSEYRALSYEQYF.

This chain joins TRBV28 and TRBJ1-6; 8 bases map to TRBD1. Germline assignment: CDR1 MDHEN and CDR2 SYDVKM. This CDR3 comprises 15 residues. Losses at the gene ends were 7 bases for V and 10 bases for J; bases not matched to a gene: 12. CDR3: CASTTLQGASSPLHF. For the CDR3, the DNA is TGTGCCAGCACCACCCTCCAGGGGGCAAGCTCACCCCTCCACTTT.

Written as DNA, the CDR3 is TGTGCCTGGAGTGTAACCGGTAGGGGGCGACCACCCCTCCACTTT. It encodes CAWSVTGRGRPPLHF. The V and J genes are TRBV30 and TRBJ1-6, with 7 bases matching TRBD1. The germline V gene encodes CDR1 GTSNPN and CDR2 SVGIG (reference sequence). Unmatched junction bases numbered 10, after V lost 0 bases and J lost 11 bases. CDR3 length: 15 amino acids.

The chain links TRBV3-1 (or the pseudogene TRBV3-2) to TRBJ1-2; D possibly corresponds to TRBD1 (5 bases). V was clipped by 5 bases and J by 2 bases, with 9 bases between them. CDR1 LGHDT and CDR2 YNNKEL come from the germline V gene (reference sequence). This CDR3 is built from 13 residues. The CDR3 DNA follows: TGTGCCAGCAGCAACCGACAGAACTATGGCTACACCTTC. Its translation: CASSNRQNYGYTF.

The V call is TRBV4-2, the J call TRBJ1-2, with 8 positions matching TRBD1. The germline V gene has CDR1 LGHNA and CDR2 YNFKEQ. J gave up 6 bases and V 0 bases, and 9 bases lay outside the gene matches. The CDR3 sequence is 16 residues long. CDR3 sequence: CASSQDRAGGPDGYTF. The CDR3, as DNA: TGTGCCAGCAGCCAAGATCGTGCAGGGGGCCCCGATGGCTACACCTTC.